A selection of T cell receptor beta chains follows, all from one sample in a study of shared clonotypes between healthy human individuals. The repertoire was sequenced with immunoSEQ multiplex PCR; TCRdb's copy has only in-frame clones and lacks some. The data contain about 640,000 clones, approximately 79% of them singletons. The sequenced sample was memory CD4+ T cells sorted from blood. The receptors stem from a woman aged 30 to 39 in good health. CDR3s include the opening cysteine and the closing phenylalanine or tryptophan. The D gene is left open where the match is weak. The size of a clone is reported for some rows only, either as once, few or many, or as a class for expanded clones.

clone_size	d_call	j_call	v_call	cdr3_aa	cdr3_nt
-	-	TRBJ2-7	TRBV19	CASSISGTYEQYF	TGTGCCAGTAGTATTTCAGGGACCTACGAGCAGTACTTC
-	TRBD1	TRBJ2-7	TRBV2	CASSFDRGFNEQYF	TGTGCCAGCAGCTTTGACAGGGGTTTCAACGAGCAGTACTTC
-	TRBD1	TRBJ2-1	TRBV6-5	CASSYSRDRGYEQFF	TGTGCCAGCAGTTACTCCCGGGACAGGGGCTATGAGCAGTTCTTC
-	-	TRBJ2-1	TRBV6-4	CASSDQVTRGYNEQFF	TGTGCCAGCAGTGATCAGGTGACTAGAGGTTACAATGAGCAGTTCTTC
-	-	TRBJ2-5	TRBV7-8	CASSGPSRPQGETQYF	TGTGCCAGCAGCGGACCTTCGAGGCCCCAGGGGGAGACCCAGTACTTC
-	TRBD2	TRBJ2-3	TRBV7-2	CASSLASGRAVGDTQYF	TGTGCCAGCAGCTTAGCTAGCGGGAGGGCCGTTGGAGATACGCAGTATTTT
few	TRBD1	TRBJ1-1	TRBV7-2	CASSSQGRMNTEAFF	TGTGCCAGCAGCTCACAGGGGCGGATGAACACTGAAGCTTTCTTT
-	-	TRBJ2-3	TRBV4-1	CASSQGRTGLATDTQYF	TGCGCCAGCAGCCAAGGTCGTACAGGGCTCGCGACAGATACGCAGTATTTT
few	-	TRBJ2-5	TRBV12-5	CASGLVGPNWEETQYF	TGTGCTAGTGGTTTGGTGGGACCCAATTGGGAAGAGACCCAGTACTTC
-	-	TRBJ1-5	TRBV19	CASNRRNQPQHF	TGTGCCAGTAATCGGCGAAATCAGCCCCAGCATTTT
-	-	TRBJ2-1	TRBV6-5	CASSYGGSSYNEQFF	TGTGCCAGCAGTTACGGCGGTAGCTCCTACAATGAGCAGTTCTTC
few	-	TRBJ2-7	TRBV6-5	CASSYSGGQGGEQYF	TGTGCCAGCAGTTACTCTGGAGGGCAGGGGGGCGAGCAGTACTTC
-	-	TRBJ2-7	TRBV28	CASSLEGTPYEQYF	TGTGCCAGCAGTTTAGAGGGAACACCCTACGAGCAGTACTTC
-	-	TRBJ2-1	TRBV28	CASSSSNEQFF	TGTGCCAGCAGCTCTAGCAATGAGCAGTTCTTC
few	TRBD2	TRBJ2-2	TRBV2	CATPRVGTSGRWTGELFF	TGTGCCACTCCTCGGGTGGGAACTAGCGGGAGGTGGACCGGGGAGCTGTTTTTT
-	TRBD1	TRBJ2-7	TRBV18	CASSPPGTARTYEQYF	TGTGCCAGCTCACCACCCGGGACAGCCAGGACCTACGAGCAGTACTTC
-	-	TRBJ2-2	TRBV10-1	CASSDLQTNTGELFF	TGCGCCAGCAGTGATTTACAGACGAACACCGGGGAGCTGTTTTTT
-	TRBD2	TRBJ2-7	TRBV15	CATSRPAGLSYEQYF	TGTGCCACCAGCAGACCAGCGGGACTCTCCTACGAGCAGTACTTC
-	-	TRBJ1-1	TRBV29-1	CSVVEGVENTEAFF	TGCAGCGTTGTCGAGGGAGTCGAGAACACTGAAGCTTTCTTT
-	TRBD2	TRBJ2-7	TRBV11-2	CASSFRSGRYEQYF	TGTGCCAGCAGCTTCCGTAGCGGGAGATACGAGCAGTACTTC
-	TRBD2	TRBJ2-7	TRBV6-6	CASSLLAGGYEQYF	TGTGCCAGCAGCTTACTAGCGGGAGGTTATGAGCAGTACTTC
-	-	TRBJ2-6	TRBV5-8	CASSHPDGGSIYSGANVLTF	TGTGCCAGCAGCCACCCCGACGGGGGAAGCATTTACTCTGGGGCCAACGTCCTGACTTTC
-	TRBD2	TRBJ2-2	TRBV27	CASSLTSLNTGELFF	TGTGCCAGCAGTTTGACTAGCTTGAACACCGGGGAGCTGTTTTTT
-	TRBD2	TRBJ2-1	TRBV25-1	CASSPRTSGSKFEQFF	TGTGCCAGCAGTCCCCGGACTAGCGGGAGTAAATTTGAGCAGTTCTTC
-	TRBD2	TRBJ2-7	TRBV6-5	CASGRRGGSEQYF	TGTGCCAGCGGACGCCGGGGGGGAAGCGAGCAGTACTTC
once	TRBD2	TRBJ2-7	TRBV11-3	CASSRGLAGVRDEQYF	TGTGCCAGCAGCAGGGGACTAGCGGGAGTTCGGGACGAGCAGTACTTC
-	-	TRBJ2-1	TRBV2	CASRGPYNEQFF	TGTGCCAGCAGGGGACCCTACAATGAGCAGTTCTTC
-	-	TRBJ2-5	TRBV5-4	CASSLEREETQYF	TGTGCCAGCAGCTTAGAGAGAGAAGAGACCCAGTACTTC
many	TRBD1	TRBJ2-3	TRBV28	CASSLRTGRTDTQYF	TGTGCCAGCAGTTTACGGACAGGGCGCACAGATACGCAGTATTTT
-	-	TRBJ2-7	TRBV14	CASSPTGTGYYEQYF	TGTGCCAGCAGCCCGACCGGGACGGGATACTACGAGCAGTACTTC
-	-	TRBJ2-7	TRBV7-8	CASSLVPPMGEQYF	TGTGCCAGCAGCTTAGTGCCACCCATGGGCGAGCAGTACTTC
-	-	TRBJ2-3	TRBV5-1	CASSLFPSDRTDTQYF	TGCGCCAGCAGCTTGTTTCCTAGCGATAGGACAGATACGCAGTATTTT
-	-	TRBJ1-4	TRBV6-6	CASSLDKGEKLFF	TGTGCCAGCAGCCTCGACAAAGGTGAAAAACTGTTTTTT
-	TRBD1	TRBJ2-7	TRBV19	CASSPQGQGYEQYF	TGTGCCAGTAGTCCCCAGGGACAGGGGTACGAGCAGTACTTC
-	-	TRBJ2-5	TRBV7-9	CASSSLDRRMGETQYF	TGTGCCAGCAGCTCCCTAGACAGGCGGATGGGAGAGACCCAGTACTTC
few	-	TRBJ1-1	TRBV9	CASSSTGTMGDSGTEAFF	TGTGCCAGCAGCTCCACAGGGACGATGGGTGATTCGGGCACTGAAGCTTTCTTT
-	TRBD2	TRBJ2-2	TRBV27	CASKGVPVLAEPTGELFF	TGTGCCAGCAAAGGTGTGCCGGTACTAGCGGAGCCCACCGGGGAGCTGTTTTTT
-	TRBD2	TRBJ2-7	TRBV7-3	CASSSGLAREQYF	TGTGCCAGCAGCTCGGGACTAGCGAGGGAGCAGTACTTC
-	TRBD2	TRBJ2-1	TRBV27	CASSSNRLAGINEQFF	TGTGCCAGCAGTTCGAATCGACTAGCGGGAATCAATGAGCAGTTCTTC
-	-	TRBJ2-2	TRBV27	CASSFANTGELFF	TGTGCCAGCAGTTTCGCGAACACCGGGGAGCTGTTTTTT
-	TRBD2	TRBJ2-7	TRBV11-2	CASSSAGLAGHEQYF	TGTGCCAGCAGCTCGGCGGGACTAGCGGGGCACGAGCAGTACTTC
-	-	TRBJ2-5	TRBV28	CASARRWETQYF	TGTGCCAGTGCCCGGAGATGGGAGACCCAGTACTTC
-	TRBD1	TRBJ2-7	TRBV28	CASSLSGTGAYEQYF	TGTGCCAGCAGTTTATCGGGGACAGGGGCCTACGAGCAGTACTTC
-	-	TRBJ1-5	TRBV28	CASSWLLGYSNQPQHF	TGTGCCAGCAGTTGGTTGTTAGGGTACAGCAATCAGCCCCAGCATTTT
few	TRBD1	TRBJ2-7	TRBV7-6	CASSLGQGRSPGEQYF	TGTGCCAGCAGCTTAGGACAGGGACGCTCTCCAGGCGAGCAGTACTTC